Listed below are T cell receptor beta chains from one sample, sequenced in a study of blood T cell repertoires in COVID-19. The assay was immunoSEQ multiplex PCR, and TCRdb's table has in-frame clones only and misses some. The sample holds about 260,000 clones, about 87% seen once. The sequencing sample was made of peripheral blood. All receptors derive from a woman in her thirties or forties who had recovered from COVID-19. Both conserved end residues are part of each CDR3. A D gene is named only where the DNA matches it firmly. Only part of the rows carry a size: once, few, many, or a class if the clone is expanded.

DNA: TGCGCCAGCAAATTAGCGGGGTATCAAGAGACCCAGTACTTC
CDR3: CASKLAGYQETQYF
J: TRBJ2-5
D: TRBD2
V: TRBV10-2
size: once

DNA: TGCGCCAGCAGCTTGGGACTAGCGGGGGAAGATACGCAGTATTTT
CDR3: CASSLGLAGEDTQYF
J: TRBJ2-3
D: TRBD2
V: TRBV5-1
size: -

DNA: TGTGCCAGCAGTCGGAGGGAGGCAAACACTGAAGCTTTCTTT
CDR3: CASSRREANTEAFF
J: TRBJ1-1
D: -
V: TRBV28
size: -

DNA: TGTGCCAGCAGCGGTCACAATGGTGGCACTGAAGCTTTCTTT
CDR3: CASSGHNGGTEAFF
J: TRBJ1-1
D: -
V: TRBV9
size: -

DNA: TGTGCCAGCAGCGCCGGGGGGGCCAAAACCGGGGAGCTGTTTTTT
CDR3: CASSAGGAKTGELFF
J: TRBJ2-2
D: TRBD2
V: TRBV9
size: -

DNA: TGTGCCAGCAGTTATTCCCAGGGAGGTCAGCCCCAGCATTTT
CDR3: CASSYSQGGQPQHF
J: TRBJ1-5
D: -
V: TRBV6-1
size: -

DNA: TGCGCCAGCAGTCGGACAGGCCCAGGAAACACCATATATTTT
CDR3: CASSRTGPGNTIYF
J: TRBJ1-3
D: TRBD1
V: TRBV4-3
size: -

DNA: TGTGCCAGCAGTTTGAAGGACAAGGGTAATGAAAAACTGTTTTTT
CDR3: CASSLKDKGNEKLFF
J: TRBJ1-4
D: -
V: TRBV5-5
size: -

DNA: TGTGCCAGCAGCCAACCCATCCTAGCGGGGGCGACAGATACGCAGTATTTT
CDR3: CASSQPILAGATDTQYF
J: TRBJ2-3
D: TRBD2
V: TRBV3-1/TRBV3-2
size: -

DNA: TGTGCCAGCAGCCGCGGACAGCCCAACTCCTACAATGAGCAGTTCTTC
CDR3: CASSRGQPNSYNEQFF
J: TRBJ2-1
D: -
V: TRBV11-3
size: -

DNA: TGCGCCAGCAGCTGGGCGGGTAACACTGAAGCTTTCTTT
CDR3: CASSWAGNTEAFF
J: TRBJ1-1
D: -
V: TRBV5-1
size: -

DNA: TGTGCCAGCAGCTTAGCGAGGGACAGCCGATATGAAAAACTGTTTTTT
CDR3: CASSLARDSRYEKLFF
J: TRBJ1-4
D: TRBD1
V: TRBV7-9
size: once

DNA: TGCGCCAGCAGTGAGGGATTATCCGGGACAGGCACTTACGAGCAGTACTTC
CDR3: CASSEGLSGTGTYEQYF
J: TRBJ2-7
D: TRBD1
V: TRBV10-1
size: once

DNA: TGCGCCAGCAGTTCTCAGTACACCGGGTACTATGGCTACACCTTC
CDR3: CASSSQYTGYYGYTF
J: TRBJ1-2
D: -
V: TRBV5-1
size: -

DNA: TGTGCCACACAGGGCGACACAGATACGCAGTATTTT
CDR3: CATQGDTDTQYF
J: TRBJ2-3
D: -
V: TRBV10-3
size: -

DNA: TGCGCCAGCAGCTACCCCAACAGCACTCCCTACAATGAGCAGTTCTTC
CDR3: CASSYPNSTPYNEQFF
J: TRBJ2-1
D: -
V: TRBV5-1
size: -

DNA: TGTGCCAGCAGCTTAGCCGCGACAGCCAACTATGGCTACACCTTC
CDR3: CASSLAATANYGYTF
J: TRBJ1-2
D: -
V: TRBV7-8
size: -

DNA: TGTGCCAGCAGTTTTAAGTGGGGAGGCGATCAGCCCCAGCATTTT
CDR3: CASSFKWGGDQPQHF
J: TRBJ1-5
D: -
V: TRBV27
size: few

DNA: TGCGCCAGCAGCTTGAAGACTAGCGGGGGGCAACAAGAGACCCAGTACTTC
CDR3: CASSLKTSGGQQETQYF
J: TRBJ2-5
D: TRBD2
V: TRBV5-1
size: -

DNA: TGTGCCAGCAGCCCCGACGCTGTCGGGGGCTACACCTTC
CDR3: CASSPDAVGGYTF
J: TRBJ1-2
D: -
V: TRBV5-6
size: -

DNA: TGTGCCAGTAGTATACAGGTCAACACCGGGGAGCTGTTTTTT
CDR3: CASSIQVNTGELFF
J: TRBJ2-2
D: -
V: TRBV19
size: -

DNA: TGCAGTGCTCCTTCCGTCTATGGCTACACCTTC
CDR3: CSAPSVYGYTF
J: TRBJ1-2
D: -
V: TRBV20-1
size: -

DNA: TGTGCCTGGAGTTTCGGACAGGAGCTTGCAACTAATGAAAAACTGTTTTTT
CDR3: CAWSFGQELATNEKLFF
J: TRBJ1-4
D: TRBD1
V: TRBV30
size: -

DNA: TGTGCCAGCAGCTTAAGGGGACAGGGGTCAGAGACCCAGTACTTC
CDR3: CASSLRGQGSETQYF
J: TRBJ2-5
D: TRBD1
V: TRBV7-9
size: -

DNA: TGTGCCAGCAGCCAACGGGACAGAAAGAATCTCGAGCAGTTCTTC
CDR3: CASSQRDRKNLEQFF
J: TRBJ2-1
D: TRBD1
V: TRBV5-5
size: -

DNA: TGTGCCAGCAGCTTAAGGGACTCTTTCTATGGCTACACCTTC
CDR3: CASSLRDSFYGYTF
J: TRBJ1-2
D: -
V: TRBV5-4
size: few

DNA: TGCAGCGTTGTTTACAGGGGAAGGACCGGGGAGCTGTTTTTT
CDR3: CSVVYRGRTGELFF
J: TRBJ2-2
D: TRBD1
V: TRBV29-1
size: -

DNA: TGTGCCAGCAGCCCGCTCCGACTAGCGGGGGCCTACGAGCAGTACTTC
CDR3: CASSPLRLAGAYEQYF
J: TRBJ2-7
D: TRBD2
V: TRBV11-3
size: -

DNA: TGTGCCTGGAGTTTTGGGCGGGGCAACTATGGCTACACCTTC
CDR3: CAWSFGRGNYGYTF
J: TRBJ1-2
D: -
V: TRBV30
size: few

DNA: TGTGCCACCAGCAGATCGAGGGGCGTCGGGGGTAGTCCCCTCTACGAGCAGTACTTC
CDR3: CATSRSRGVGGSPLYEQYF
J: TRBJ2-7
D: -
V: TRBV15
size: -

DNA: TGTGCCAGCAGCCTTAGCGGGGGGGCGTTTAATGAGCAGTTCTTC
CDR3: CASSLSGGAFNEQFF
J: TRBJ2-1
D: TRBD2
V: TRBV6-5
size: -

DNA: TGTGCCAGCAGCAAGGACAGGGGGCACTACGAGCAGTACTTC
CDR3: CASSKDRGHYEQYF
J: TRBJ2-7
D: TRBD1
V: TRBV5-6
size: -

DNA: TGTGCCTGGAATGGGGACAGGGTCTCCGACTCTGGAAACACCATATATTTT
CDR3: CAWNGDRVSDSGNTIYF
J: TRBJ1-3
D: TRBD1
V: TRBV30
size: -

DNA: TGTGCCAGCAGCGCTTCTCCAACAGCAACTAATGAAAAACTGTTTTTT
CDR3: CASSASPTATNEKLFF
J: TRBJ1-4
D: -
V: TRBV7-2
size: -

DNA: TGTGCCAGTAGTACCGGACTAGCGGTTCGGGATGAGCAGTTCTTC
CDR3: CASSTGLAVRDEQFF
J: TRBJ2-1
D: TRBD2
V: TRBV19
size: -

DNA: TGTGCCAGCACGGCCTACCAGGGGGGCAACTATGGCTACACCTTC
CDR3: CASTAYQGGNYGYTF
J: TRBJ1-2
D: TRBD1
V: TRBV6-5
size: -

DNA: TGTGCCAGCAGTGAAGCGAGGGAACCCTATGGCTACACCTTC
CDR3: CASSEAREPYGYTF
J: TRBJ1-2
D: -
V: TRBV2
size: -

DNA: TGTGCCAGCAACAGGGGTTCAACTGAAGCTTTCTTT
CDR3: CASNRGSTEAFF
J: TRBJ1-1
D: TRBD1
V: TRBV2
size: -

DNA: TGTGCCAGCCGACCGCCGGGACAGTTTTTCTACAGCTCCTACAATGAGCAGTTCTTC
CDR3: CASRPPGQFFYSSYNEQFF
J: TRBJ2-1
D: TRBD1
V: TRBV27
size: once

DNA: TGTGCCAGCAGCCCAGGACAGGGATCGAACACTGAAGCTTTCTTT
CDR3: CASSPGQGSNTEAFF
J: TRBJ1-1
D: TRBD1
V: TRBV11-3
size: -

DNA: TGTGCCAGCAGCGGACAGGGGGCCGCGAGCTATGGCTACACCTTC
CDR3: CASSGQGAASYGYTF
J: TRBJ1-2
D: TRBD1
V: TRBV6-5
size: once

DNA: TGCAGTGCTGGGGGCCAGACTGAAGCTTTCTTT
CDR3: CSAGGQTEAFF
J: TRBJ1-1
D: -
V: TRBV20-1
size: -

DNA: TGTGCCAGCAGCTTTCAGGGGGCGCACGACGAGCAGTACTTC
CDR3: CASSFQGAHDEQYF
J: TRBJ2-7
D: TRBD1
V: TRBV5-4
size: -

DNA: TGTGCCAGTAGTATTGGTGGTTCAGCACAGCACGCCGATACGCAGTATTTT
CDR3: CASSIGGSAQHADTQYF
J: TRBJ2-3
D: -
V: TRBV19
size: -